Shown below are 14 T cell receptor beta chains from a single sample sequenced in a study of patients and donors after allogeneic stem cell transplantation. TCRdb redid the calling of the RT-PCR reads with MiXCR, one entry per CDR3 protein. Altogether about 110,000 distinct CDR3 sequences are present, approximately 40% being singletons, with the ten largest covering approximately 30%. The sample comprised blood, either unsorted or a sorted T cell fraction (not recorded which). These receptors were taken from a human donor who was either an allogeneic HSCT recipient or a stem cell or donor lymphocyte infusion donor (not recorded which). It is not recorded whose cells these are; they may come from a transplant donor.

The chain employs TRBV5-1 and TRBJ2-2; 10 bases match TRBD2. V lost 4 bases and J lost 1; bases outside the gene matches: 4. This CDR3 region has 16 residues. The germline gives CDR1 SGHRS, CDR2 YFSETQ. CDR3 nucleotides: TGCGCCAGCAGCCGATTAGCGGGAGGGAACACCGGGGAGCTGTTTTTT. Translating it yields CASSRLAGGNTGELFF.

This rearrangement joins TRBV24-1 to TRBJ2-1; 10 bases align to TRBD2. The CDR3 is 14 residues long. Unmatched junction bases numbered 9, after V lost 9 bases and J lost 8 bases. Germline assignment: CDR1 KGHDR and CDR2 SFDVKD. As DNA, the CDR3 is TGTGCCACCCGAGCGGGAGGGCCGCCCCATGAGCAGTTCTTC. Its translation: CATRAGGPPHEQFF.

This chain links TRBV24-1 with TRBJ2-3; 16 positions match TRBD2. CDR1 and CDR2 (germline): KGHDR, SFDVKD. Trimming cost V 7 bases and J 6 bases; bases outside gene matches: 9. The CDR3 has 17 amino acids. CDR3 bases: TGTGCCACCAGCAAAATCCCGGGACTAGCGGGAGGGGATACGCAGTATTTT. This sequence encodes CATSKIPGLAGGDTQYF.

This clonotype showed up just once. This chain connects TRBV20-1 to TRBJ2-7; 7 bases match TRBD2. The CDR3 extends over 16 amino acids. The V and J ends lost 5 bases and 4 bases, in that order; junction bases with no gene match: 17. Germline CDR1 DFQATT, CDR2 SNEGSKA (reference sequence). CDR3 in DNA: TGCAGTGCTGCCCCCTGGCCTCTAGCGGTAGAATACGAGCAGTACTTC. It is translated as CSAAPWPLAVEYEQYF.

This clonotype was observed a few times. CDR3 region: CASSPGLNQPQHF. CDR3 coding DNA: TGTGCCAGCAGCCCGGGACTAAATCAGCCCCAGCATTTT. The chain employs TRBV12-3 or TRBV12-4 and TRBJ1-5; possible D gene TRBD1, 5 bases. This CDR3 contains 13 residues. Trimming removed 6 bases at V and 4 bases at J, with 10 bases between.

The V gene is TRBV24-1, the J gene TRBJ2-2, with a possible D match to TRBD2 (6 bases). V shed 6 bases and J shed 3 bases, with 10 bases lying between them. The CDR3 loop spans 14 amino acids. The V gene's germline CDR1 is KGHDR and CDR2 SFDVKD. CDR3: CATSLGGYTGELFF. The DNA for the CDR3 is TGTGCCACCAGTCTTGGAGGGTACACCGGGGAGCTGTTTTTT.

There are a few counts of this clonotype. The CDR3 is CASSYGERRNTEAFF. The CDR3 DNA reads as TGTGCCAGCAGTTACGGAGAGCGTCGGAACACTGAAGCTTTCTTT. The V gene is TRBV6-5, the J gene TRBJ1-1; no definite D call. The CDR3 contains 15 residues. V gave up 2 bases and J gave up 1 base, with 11 bases separating them. The germline V gene has CDR1 MNHEY and CDR2 SVGAGI.

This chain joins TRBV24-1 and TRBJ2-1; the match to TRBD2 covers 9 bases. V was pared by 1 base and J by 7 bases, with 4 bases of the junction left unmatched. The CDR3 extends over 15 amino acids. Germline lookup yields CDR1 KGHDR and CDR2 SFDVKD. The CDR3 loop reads CATSDLAGGENEQFF. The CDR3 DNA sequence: TGTGCCACCAGTGATTTAGCGGGAGGAGAGAATGAGCAGTTCTTC.

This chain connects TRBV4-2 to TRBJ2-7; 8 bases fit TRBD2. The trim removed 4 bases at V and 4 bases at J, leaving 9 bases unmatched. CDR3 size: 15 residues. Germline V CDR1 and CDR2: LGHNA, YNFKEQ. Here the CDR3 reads CASSLSQRERYEQYF. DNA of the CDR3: TGTGCCAGCAGCCTTAGCCAGCGGGAGCGGTACGAGCAGTACTTC.

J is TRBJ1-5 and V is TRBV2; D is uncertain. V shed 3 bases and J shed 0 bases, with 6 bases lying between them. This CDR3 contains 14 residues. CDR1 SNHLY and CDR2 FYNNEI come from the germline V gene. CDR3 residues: CASSDRYSNQPQHF. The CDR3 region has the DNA TGTGCCAGCAGTGACAGGTATAGCAATCAGCCCCAGCATTTT.

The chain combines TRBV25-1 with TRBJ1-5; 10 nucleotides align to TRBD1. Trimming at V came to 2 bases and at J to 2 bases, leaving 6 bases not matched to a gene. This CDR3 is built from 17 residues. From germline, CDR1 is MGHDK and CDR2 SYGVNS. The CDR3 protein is CASSEQPGQGCNQPQHF. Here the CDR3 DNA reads TGTGCCAGCAGTGAACAACCGGGACAGGGGTGCAATCAGCCCCAGCATTTT.

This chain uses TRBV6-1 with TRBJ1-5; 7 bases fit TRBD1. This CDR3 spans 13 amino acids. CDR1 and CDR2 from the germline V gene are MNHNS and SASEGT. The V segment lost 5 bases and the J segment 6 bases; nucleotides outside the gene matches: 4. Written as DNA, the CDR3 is TGTGCCAGCAGTAAAAACAGGGGTCAGCCCCAGCATTTT. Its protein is CASSKNRGQPQHF.

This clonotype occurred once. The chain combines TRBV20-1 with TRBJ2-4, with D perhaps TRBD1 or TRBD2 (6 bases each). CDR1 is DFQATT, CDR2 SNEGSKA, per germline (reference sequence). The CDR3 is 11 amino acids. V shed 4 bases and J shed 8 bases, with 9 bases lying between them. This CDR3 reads CSANRGDIQYF. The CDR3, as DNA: TGCAGTGCTAATAGGGGGGACATTCAGTACTTC.

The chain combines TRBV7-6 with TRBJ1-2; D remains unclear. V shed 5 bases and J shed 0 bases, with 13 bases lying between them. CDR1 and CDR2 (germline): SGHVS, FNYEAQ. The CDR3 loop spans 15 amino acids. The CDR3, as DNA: TGTGCCAGCAGCCACGGGCCACCTGCTAACTATGGCTACACCTTC. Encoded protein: CASSHGPPANYGYTF.